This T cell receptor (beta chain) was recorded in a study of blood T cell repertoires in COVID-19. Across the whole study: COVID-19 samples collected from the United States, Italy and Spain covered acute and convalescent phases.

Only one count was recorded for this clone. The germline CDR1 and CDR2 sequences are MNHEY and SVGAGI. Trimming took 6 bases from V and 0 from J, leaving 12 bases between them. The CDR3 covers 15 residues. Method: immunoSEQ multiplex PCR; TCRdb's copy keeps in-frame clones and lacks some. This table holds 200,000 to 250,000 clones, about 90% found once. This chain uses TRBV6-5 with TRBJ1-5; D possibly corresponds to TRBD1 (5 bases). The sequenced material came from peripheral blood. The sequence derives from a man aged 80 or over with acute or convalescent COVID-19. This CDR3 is CASRLGGYSNQPQHF. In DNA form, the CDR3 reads TGTGCCAGCAGACTCGGGGGTTATAGCAATCAGCCCCAGCATTTT.